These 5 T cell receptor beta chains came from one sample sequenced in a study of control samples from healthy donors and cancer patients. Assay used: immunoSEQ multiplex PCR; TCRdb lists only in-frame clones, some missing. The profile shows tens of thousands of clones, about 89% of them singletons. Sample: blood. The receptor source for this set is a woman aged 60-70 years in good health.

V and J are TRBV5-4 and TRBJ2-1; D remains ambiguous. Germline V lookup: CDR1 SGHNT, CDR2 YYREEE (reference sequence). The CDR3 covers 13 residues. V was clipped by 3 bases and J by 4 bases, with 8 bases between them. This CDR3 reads CASSSDIYNEQFF. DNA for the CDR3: TGTGCCAGCAGCTCTGACATTTACAATGAGCAGTTCTTC.

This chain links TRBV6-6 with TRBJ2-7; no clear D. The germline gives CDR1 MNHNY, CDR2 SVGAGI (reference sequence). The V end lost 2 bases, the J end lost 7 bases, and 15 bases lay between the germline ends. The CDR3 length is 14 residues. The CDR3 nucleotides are TGTGCCAGCAGTTACGGGTCGGCTCAGGAGGAGCAGTACTTC. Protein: CASSYGSAQEEQYF.

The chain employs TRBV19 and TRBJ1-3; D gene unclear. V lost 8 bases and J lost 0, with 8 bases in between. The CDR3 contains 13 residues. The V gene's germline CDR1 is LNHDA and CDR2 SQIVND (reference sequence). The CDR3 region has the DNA TGTGCCAGTGCCCGGACCTCTGGAAACACCATATATTTT. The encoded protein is CASARTSGNTIYF.

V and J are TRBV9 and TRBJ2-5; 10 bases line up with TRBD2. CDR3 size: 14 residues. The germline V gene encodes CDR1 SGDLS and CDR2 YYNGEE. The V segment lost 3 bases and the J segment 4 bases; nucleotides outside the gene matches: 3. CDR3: CASSASGGRETQYF. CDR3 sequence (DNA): TGTGCCAGCAGCGCTAGCGGGGGCCGAGAGACCCAGTACTTC.

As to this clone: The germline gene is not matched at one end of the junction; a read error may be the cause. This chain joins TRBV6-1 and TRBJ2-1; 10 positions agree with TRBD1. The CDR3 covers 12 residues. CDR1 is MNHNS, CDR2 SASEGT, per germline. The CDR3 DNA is TGTGCCAGCAGTGAGTGGGACAGGGGTCTTGTCTTC. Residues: CASSEWDRGLVF.